This TCR beta chain was documented in a study of T cell responses to AZD1222 COVID-19 vaccine. Points from the study as a whole: Baseline seropositivity characterized only a handful of AZD1222 recipients. There were mostly white British donors and more females than males, and clonal diversity was possibly underestimated. Spike-specific TCR depth and breadth grew after two AZD1222 doses. Spike-wide coverage was observed for vaccine-associated CD4 TCRs, with dominant responses at 160-218 and 743-854.

About this clone itself: Its target is unknown.

This table comes from immunoSEQ multiplex PCR, and its TCRdb copy is limited to in-frame clones, with some not included. The data show fewer than 150,000 clones, 93% seen once. Germline CDR1 and CDR2: SGHAT and FQNNGV. This CDR3 has 14 residues. The germline V and J ends were trimmed by 7 bases and 5 bases, with 14 bases remaining between them. The V gene is TRBV11-2, the J gene TRBJ2-2; TRBD1 is a possible D gene (6 bases). Sequenced material: peripheral blood, taken on day 0 of AZD1222 vaccination. The source is an adult in good health. The CDR3 sequence: CASTATGSTGELFF. In DNA form, the CDR3 reads TGTGCCAGCACCGCCACAGGGAGTACCGGGGAGCTGTTTTTT.